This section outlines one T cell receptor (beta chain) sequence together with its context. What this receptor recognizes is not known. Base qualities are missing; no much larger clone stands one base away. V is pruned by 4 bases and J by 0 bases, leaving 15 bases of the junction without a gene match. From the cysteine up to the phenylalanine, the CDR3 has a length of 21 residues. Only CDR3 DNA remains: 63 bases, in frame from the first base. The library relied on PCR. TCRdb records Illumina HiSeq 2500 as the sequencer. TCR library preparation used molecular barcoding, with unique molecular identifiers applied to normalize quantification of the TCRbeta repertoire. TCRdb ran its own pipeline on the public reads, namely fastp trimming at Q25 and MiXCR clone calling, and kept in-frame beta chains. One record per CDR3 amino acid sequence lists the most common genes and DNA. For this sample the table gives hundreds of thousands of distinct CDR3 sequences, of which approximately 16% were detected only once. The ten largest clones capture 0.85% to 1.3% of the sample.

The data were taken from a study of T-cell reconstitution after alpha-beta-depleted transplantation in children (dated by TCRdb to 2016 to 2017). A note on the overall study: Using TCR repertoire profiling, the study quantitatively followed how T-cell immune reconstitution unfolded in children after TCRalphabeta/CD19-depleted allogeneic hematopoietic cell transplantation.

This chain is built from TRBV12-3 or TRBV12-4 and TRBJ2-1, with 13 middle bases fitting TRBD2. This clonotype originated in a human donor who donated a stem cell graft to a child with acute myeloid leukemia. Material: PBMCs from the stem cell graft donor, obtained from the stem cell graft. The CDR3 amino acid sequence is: CASSSTIGTSGVDNSYNEQFF. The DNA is TGTGCCAGCAGTTCGACGATCGGGACTAGCGGGGTTGATAACTCCTACAATGAGCAGTTCTTC.